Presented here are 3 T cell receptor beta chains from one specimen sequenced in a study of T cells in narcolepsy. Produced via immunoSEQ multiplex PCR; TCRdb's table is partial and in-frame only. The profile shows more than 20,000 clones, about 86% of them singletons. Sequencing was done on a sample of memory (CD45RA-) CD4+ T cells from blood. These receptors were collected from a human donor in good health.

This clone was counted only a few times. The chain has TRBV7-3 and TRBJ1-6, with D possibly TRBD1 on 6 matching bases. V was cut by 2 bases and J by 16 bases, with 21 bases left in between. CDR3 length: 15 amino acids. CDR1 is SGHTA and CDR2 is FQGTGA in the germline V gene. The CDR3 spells CASSLGGYLGPQLHF. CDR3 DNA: TGTGCCAGCAGCTTAGGGGGCTACCTCGGACCCCAACTCCACTTT.

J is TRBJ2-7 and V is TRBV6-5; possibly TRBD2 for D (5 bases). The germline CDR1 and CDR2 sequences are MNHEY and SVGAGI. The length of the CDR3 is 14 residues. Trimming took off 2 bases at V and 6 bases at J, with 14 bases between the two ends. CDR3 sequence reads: CASSYDALAPEQYF. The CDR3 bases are TGTGCCAGCAGTTACGACGCCCTAGCTCCCGAGCAGTACTTC.

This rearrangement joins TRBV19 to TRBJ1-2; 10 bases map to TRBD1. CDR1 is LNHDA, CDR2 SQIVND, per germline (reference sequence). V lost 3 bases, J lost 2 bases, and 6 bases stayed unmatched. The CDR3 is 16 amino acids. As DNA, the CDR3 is TGTGCCAGTAGTATGTTCGGACAGGGGGGAAACTATGGCTACACCTTC. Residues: CASSMFGQGGNYGYTF.